This T cell receptor beta chain derives from a study of blood T cell repertoires in COVID-19 (dated by TCRdb to the early 2020s). Context from the whole study: Samples covering the acute and convalescent phases of COVID-19 were provided by collaborators in the United States, Italy and Spain. HLA class I and class II types, where available, came from metadata supplied by the sample provider rather than from assay-based typing. Subjects who had been exposed to COVID-19, were actively infected with it, or had recovered from it provided the deeply sampled blood TCRbeta repertoires that made up the dataset. Nearly every sample came with metadata listing a de-identified subject ID, COVID-19 status, age in years and sex. A freely available public database, intended as a resource for researchers studying the immune response to SARS-CoV-2, is where the repertoires were released. The samples were drawn from two sources: the first 160 participants of the ongoing ImmuneRACE study, and 1,000 to 1,500 subjects contributed by 6 global collaborators. The prospective study material was composed of cDNA or gDNA derived from T cells, B-cell-depleted T cells, or PBMCs.

The immunoSEQ Assay, a bias-controlled multiplex PCR, was used to amplify TCRbeta CDR3 regions from genomic DNA. The authors processed their data as follows. Within the assay, amplification of reference gene primers was used to estimate how many nucleated cells each sample contained. Sequence reads were collapsed and filtered to measure the absolute abundance of every unique TCRbeta CDR3 rearrangement. For each sample, productive Simpson clonality was calculated by taking the square root of Simpson's diversity index across productive rearrangements. TCRdb re-hosts the immuneACCESS table, in-frame sequences only. Its copies lack some clones; in the studies checked, an unresolved V gene accounts for under half of them, and the cause for the rest is not known. That table furnishes V, J and clone size, whereas the DNA furnished D and trimming. In all, the sample holds under 200,000 clones, and roughly 85% of those were seen once. The top ten hold 15% to 20% of the sample.

Spanning cysteine to phenylalanine, the CDR3 consists of 15 amino acids. Of all the DNA, just the CDR3 is kept, 45 bases in frame from base 1. V is pruned by 6 bases and J by 8 bases, leaving 12 bases of the junction without a gene match. CDR1 and CDR2 are read off the germline V gene as SGHRS and YFSETQ. In regard to this clone: There is no known antigen for this receptor. The input lacks base qualities; no much larger clone sits a single base away.

Participants in the prospective study were enrolled through a virtual design, were aged roughly 18 to 90 years, and lived in about two dozen United States geographic areas. In the prospective study, participants were assigned to cohorts based on the clinical history participants reported in a screening survey and a study questionnaire. For ImmuneRACE Cohort 3, a participant was defined as recovered based on two consecutive negative NP/OP PCR tests, clearance by a healthcare professional, or resolution of symptoms. In the prospective study, whole blood, serum and a nasopharyngeal or oropharyngeal swab were collected from each participant by mobile phlebotomists. Additional blood draws and questionnaires over an approximately 2-month period could optionally be provided by prospective study participants. Prospective study blood samples were shipped either frozen or at room temperature before DNA extraction.

Study-level results and caveats: Clinical and demographic metadata were provided uncurated, with the amount varying by source and participant.

The chain is encoded by TRBV5-1 joined to TRBJ2-7; TRBD1 agrees with 12 junctional bases. This sequence originates from a man aged 55 to 70 who had recovered from COVID-19. Sequenced material: PBMCs or T cells enriched from blood (not recorded which). The nucleotide sequence reads TGCGCCAGCACCCTAGCCGGGACAGGGGGCAGCAAGCAGTACTTC. It encodes CASTLAGTGGSKQYF. With the rest looked up from the reference TRBV5-1 and TRBJ2-7 genes rather than sequenced, the full variable domain is KAGVTQTPRYLIKTRGQQVTLSCSPISGHRSVSWYQQTPGQGLQFLFEYFSETQRNKGNFPGRFSGRQFSNSRSEMNVSTLELGDSALYLCASTLAGTGGSKQYFGPGTRLTVT.